These 23 T cell receptor beta chains share one sample of origin, sequenced in a study of low-dose radiotherapy and immunotherapy resistance in tumors. The time point denotes: after trial treatment. As for treatment: LDRT plus nivolumab, ipilimumab, low-dose cyclophosphamide and aspirin (RACIN trial). Primers used for first-strand cDNA, a TRAV- and TRBV-specific set, covered both alpha and beta chains. TCRs were amplified for about 18 PCR cycles with a constant-region primer and V-primer adapter. Using its own MiXCR run on the reads, TCRdb lists one record per CDR3 protein. This table holds around 80,000 distinct CDR3 sequences, 15% to 20% found once. Sequenced here: PBMCs, sampled after low-dose radiotherapy plus immunotherapy. These receptors were obtained from a male donor with prostate cancer.

The V call is TRBV24-1, the J call TRBJ2-5; no reliable D call. Trimming removed 0 bases from V and 7 bases from J, with 5 bases in between. The CDR3 has 12 residues. Germline assignment: CDR1 KGHDR and CDR2 SFDVKD. CDR3 nucleotide sequence: TGTGCCACCAGTGATTTGCACGGGACCCAGTACTTC. This gives the protein CATSDLHGTQYF.

This clonotype has a count of ten or more. The V and J genes are TRBV20-1 and TRBJ2-7; possible D gene TRBD1, 6 bases. The CDR3 consists of 14 residues. V lost 4 bases and J 0 bases, leaving 13 bases between the germline ends. Germline V gene sequence: CDR1 DFQATT, CDR2 SNEGSKA (reference sequence). The CDR3 bases are TGCAGTGCTACAGACAGGAGGAGCTCCTACGAGCAGTACTTC. Translating gives CSATDRRSSYEQYF.

In its sample, this clonotype was seen many times. The CDR3 bases are TGTGCCTGTAGGGGATCGGAGCAGCCCCAGCATTTT. It encodes CACRGSEQPQHF. This chain links TRBV28 with TRBJ1-5; D is perhaps TRBD1 (5 bases). Germline CDR1 reads MDHEN; CDR2 reads SYDVKM. There are 12 residues in the CDR3. With 11 bases removed from V and 7 bases from J, the gap between germline ends came to 15 bases.

This clonotype was counted ten times or more. The chain is built from TRBV28 and TRBJ2-2, with D maybe TRBD2 (6 bases). The CDR3 sequence is 13 residues long. V was pared by 11 bases and J by 6 bases, with 16 bases between. Germline V lookup: CDR1 MDHEN, CDR2 SYDVKM. CDR3 DNA: TGTGCCGCACAGTCGGGGGTCGCCGGGGAGCTGTTTTTT. Translated: CAAQSGVAGELFF.

This clonotype was counted a single time. A far more abundant clone sits one base away, making this likely a read error. V usage is TRBV6-6 and J usage is TRBJ1-1; D is unresolved. V was trimmed by 6 bases and J by 2 bases, leaving 16 bases between them. The CDR3 runs 15 residues. CDR1 is MNHNY and CDR2 is SVGAGI in the germline V gene (reference sequence). CDR3 sequence: CASRIGSILNTEAFF. Here the CDR3 DNA reads TGTGCCAGCAGGATTGGGAGCATTCTTAACACTGAAGCTTTCTTT.

The table lists this clonotype with many counts. CDR3 nucleotides: TGCAGCGTAGACCTGGGCTACGAGCAGTACTTC. Protein product: CSVDLGYEQYF. The chain carries TRBV29-1 and TRBJ2-7; D is unclear. V was shortened by 6 bases and J by 3 bases, with 9 bases between the two germline ends. The length of the CDR3 is 11 residues. Germline V gene sequence: CDR1 SQVTM, CDR2 ANQGSEA.

This clonotype was recorded at least ten times. This chain links TRBV29-1 with TRBJ2-1; D assignment may be TRBD1 or TRBD2 (6 bases each). V was cut by 7 bases and J by 6 bases, with 16 bases left in between. The CDR3 sequence is 13 residues long. Looked up from germline, CDR1 is SQVTM and CDR2 is ANQGSEA. The CDR3 DNA is TGCAGCGCCAAACTAGGAGGGGGCAATGAGCAGTTCTTC. Protein: CSAKLGGGNEQFF.

This clonotype has at least ten counts. The J gene is TRBJ2-2, the V gene TRBV4-3; D is perhaps TRBD2 (6 bases). Deletions cut 1 base from V and 4 bases from J, with 10 bases between. The CDR3 contains 15 residues. Germline loops: CDR1 LGHNA, CDR2 YSLEER. CDR3 coding DNA: TGCGCCAGCAGCCAAGGGGCAGCGGGCACCGGGGAGCTGTTTTTT. It specifies CASSQGAAGTGELFF.

In this sample, this clonotype turned up many times. V usage is TRBV29-1 and J usage is TRBJ2-1; no reliable D call. The V gene lost 7 bases and the J gene lost 4 bases, with 11 bases spanning the gap. The CDR3 extends over 12 amino acids. Germline-derived CDR1 and CDR2 are SQVTM and ANQGSEA. The CDR3: CSAGELYNEQFF. The CDR3 nucleotides read TGCAGCGCAGGAGAATTGTACAATGAGCAGTTCTTC.

This clonotype was seen many times. This rearrangement joins TRBV20-1 to TRBJ2-2; the D gene is possibly TRBD1 (6 bases). Trimming cost V 5 bases and J 2 bases, with 12 bases left between them. The CDR3 has 14 residues. Germline CDR1 is DFQATT and CDR2 is SNEGSKA (reference sequence). The CDR3 spells CSALEDRNTGELFF. CDR3 nucleotide sequence: TGCAGTGCTCTCGAGGACAGAAACACCGGGGAGCTGTTTTTT.

In its sample, this clonotype was seen many times. J is TRBJ2-7 and V is TRBV7-9; 11 bases are a match to TRBD1. Germline CDR1 and CDR2: SEHNR and FQNEAQ (reference sequence). This CDR3 is 17 amino acids long. The J segment lost 3 bases and the V segment lost 1 base, leaving 8 bases of the junction unmatched. CDR3 region: CASSLGILGTGGYEQYF. The CDR3 nucleotides read TGTGCCAGCAGCTTAGGAATATTGGGGACAGGGGGCTACGAGCAGTACTTC.

This chain joins TRBV5-1 and TRBJ2-1, with D perhaps matching TRBD2 (6 bases). CDR1 is SGHRS, CDR2 YFSETQ, per germline. The CDR3 consists of 16 residues. Between the trimmed V and J ends, which lost 6 bases and 10 bases, there was a span of 26 bases. The CDR3 loop reads CASTNQSSANRGEQFF. Written as DNA, the CDR3 is TGCGCCAGCACCAACCAGTCTAGCGCTAATCGTGGGGAGCAGTTCTTC.

This clonotype was found many times. This chain connects TRBV28 to TRBJ2-2, with TRBD2 matching over 14 bases. This CDR3 region has 20 residues. Germline CDR1 and CDR2: MDHEN and SYDVKM. V was pared by 4 bases and J by 0 bases, with 10 bases of the junction left unmatched. CDR3 bases: TGTGCCAGCAGTTCCCTCGGGACTAGCGGGAGCCCCGCGAACACCGGGGAGCTGTTTTTT. Protein sequence: CASSSLGTSGSPANTGELFF.

The CDR3 coding sequence is TGTGCCAGCAGCGTAGCTTCGGGGGAGTTGAATAATGAGCAGTTCTTC. Translated, it gives CASSVASGELNNEQFF. V is TRBV9 and J is TRBJ2-1; D is perhaps TRBD2 (6 bases). V lost 0 bases to trimming and J lost 7 bases, with 17 bases between them. Germline values: CDR1 SGDLS, CDR2 YYNGEE. The CDR3 runs 16 residues.

This clonotype has a count of ten or more. The chain combines TRBV5-1 with TRBJ2-7, with D possibly TRBD1 on 5 matching bases. The CDR3 runs 16 residues. Per germline, CDR1 SGHRS and CDR2 YFSETQ. V lost 4 bases, J lost 2 bases, and 19 bases lay in between. The CDR3, as DNA: TGCGCCAGCAGCGCAAAACAGGCTGGCGGCACCTACGAGCAGTACTTC. Its protein product is CASSAKQAGGTYEQYF.

Many counts were recorded for this clonotype. The rearrangement links TRBV14 to TRBJ1-4; D is undetermined. Trimming took off 4 bases at V and 7 bases at J, with 10 bases between the two ends. Germline V lookup: CDR1 SGHDN, CDR2 FVKESK. This CDR3 has 13 amino acids. As DNA, the CDR3 is TGTGCCAGCAGCCCTTTGAACGCTGAAAAACTGTTTTTT. This codes for CASSPLNAEKLFF.

This clonotype appeared many times. The chain uses TRBV4-1 and TRBJ1-2; TRBD1 matches 10 bases. Germline loops: CDR1 MGHRA, CDR2 YSYEKL. The CDR3 runs 15 residues. Trimming cost V 4 bases and J 6 bases; bases outside gene matches: 8. This CDR3 is CASSRPGTGANGYTF. The CDR3 bases are TGCGCCAGCAGCCGGCCCGGGACAGGGGCTAATGGCTACACCTTC.

V is TRBV7-9 and J is TRBJ2-1, with a weak D call TRBD1 (6 bases). This CDR3 is 15 amino acids long. The V end was cut by 5 bases, the J end by 1 base, with 12 bases between. Germline CDR1 is SEHNR and CDR2 is FQNEAQ (reference sequence). CDR3 loop: CASSQERGSYNEQFF. CDR3 DNA sequence: TGTGCCAGCAGCCAAGAAAGGGGGTCCTACAATGAGCAGTTCTTC.

This sequence joins TRBV7-2 and TRBJ1-4, with 7 bases that match TRBD1. Trimming took 6 bases from V and 8 from J; bases not matched to a gene: 9. Looked up from germline, CDR1 is SGHTA and CDR2 is FQGNSA. The CDR3 is 14 amino acids. As DNA, the CDR3 is TGTGCCAGCAGAGAAGGACAGGCGGGGGAAAAACTGTTTTTT. Encoded protein: CASREGQAGEKLFF.

In its sample, this clonotype was seen many times. The genes are TRBV19 and TRBJ1-4; D might be TRBD1 (6 bases). The CDR3 consists of 15 residues. With 8 bases removed from V and 4 bases from J, the gap between germline ends came to 17 bases. Germline loops: CDR1 LNHDA, CDR2 SQIVND (reference sequence). The CDR3 bases are TGTGCCAGTCGGAAAACGACAGGCCGTAATGAAAAACTGTTTTTT. It yields the protein CASRKTTGRNEKLFF.

On this clonotype: This likely reflects a read error, since a far larger clone is one base away. The CDR3 sequence is CASSLGGTSQSYEQFF. The CDR3 nucleotides are TGCGCCAGCAGCTTGGGGGGGACTAGCCAATCCTACGAGCAGTTCTTC. The rearrangement uses TRBV5-1 and TRBJ2-1, with 9 bases matching TRBD2. The CDR3 runs 16 residues. CDR1 is SGHRS, CDR2 YFSETQ, per germline. Trimming took 0 bases from V and 10 from J; bases not matched to a gene: 11.

At least ten counts were recorded for this clonotype. This chain links TRBV5-4 with TRBJ2-4; D is ambiguous. Germline loops: CDR1 SGHNT, CDR2 YYREEE (reference sequence). V dropped 1 base and J dropped 2 bases, with 13 bases sitting between them. This CDR3 comprises 16 residues. CDR3 sequence (DNA): TGTGCCAGCAGCTTGCGGCAGGATGGGACCAAAAACATTCAGTACTTC. Amino acid sequence: CASSLRQDGTKNIQYF.

This clonotype was detected ten times or more. V gene TRBV7-2 combines with J gene TRBJ1-2; D possibly corresponds to TRBD1 (6 bases). The CDR3 loop spans 16 amino acids. Germline assignment: CDR1 SGHTA and CDR2 FQGNSA. Trimming left V 6 bases short and J 2 bases short, with 19 bases between. The CDR3 sequence: CASRAHPGTPNYGYTF. CDR3 coding DNA: TGTGCCAGCAGGGCCCACCCCGGGACACCCAACTATGGCTACACCTTC.